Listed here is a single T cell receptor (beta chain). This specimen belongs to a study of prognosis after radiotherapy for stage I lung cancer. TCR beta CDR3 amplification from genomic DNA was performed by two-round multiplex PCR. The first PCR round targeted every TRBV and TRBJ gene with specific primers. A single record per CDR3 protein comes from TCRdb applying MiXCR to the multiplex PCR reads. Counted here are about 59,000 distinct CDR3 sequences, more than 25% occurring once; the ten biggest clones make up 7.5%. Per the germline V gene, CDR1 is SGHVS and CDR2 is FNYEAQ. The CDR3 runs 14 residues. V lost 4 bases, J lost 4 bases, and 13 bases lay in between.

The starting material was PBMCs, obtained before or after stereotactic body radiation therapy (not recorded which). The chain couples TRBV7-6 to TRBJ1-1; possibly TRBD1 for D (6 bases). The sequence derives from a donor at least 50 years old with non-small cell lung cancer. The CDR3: CASSSRGGATEAFF. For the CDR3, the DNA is TGTGCCAGCAGCTCAAGGGGGGGGGCCACTGAAGCTTTCTTT.